The 22 T cell receptor beta chains reported below all come from one sample, sequenced in a study of blood T cells in healthy people across ages (dated by TCRdb to the mid-2010s). The library was produced with 5' RACE. The instrument was an Illumina HiSeq 2500. A second PCR of about 6 to 11 cycles was performed with a sample-barcoded 5' primer and a J-beta primer mix. The raw public reads went through TCRdb reprocessing: fastp at Q25, MiXCR clone calling, in-frame beta chains kept. Rows with a matching CDR3 protein are joined into one entry that keeps the most common DNA and genes. The sample table holds some 700,000 distinct CDR3 sequences, of which 35% to 45% were seen once. The ten top clones hold roughly 20% of the sample. Sequencing was carried out using blood. These receptor sequences come from a woman between 55 and 75 years old in good health.

This clonotype was seen a handful of times. The J gene is TRBJ2-3, the V gene TRBV6-2 or TRBV6-3, with D uncertain. Deletions cut 10 bases from V and 0 bases from J, with 14 bases between. Germline V gives CDR1 MNHEY, CDR2 SVGEGT. This CDR3 is 14 amino acids long. The CDR3 loop is CAIRRRASTDTQYF. CDR3 sequence (DNA): TGTGCCATCCGACGCCGGGCTAGCACAGATACGCAGTATTTT.

The chain uses TRBV6-1 and TRBJ2-6, with 10 bases that match TRBD2. This CDR3 has 18 amino acids. V gave up 5 bases and J gave up 0 bases; unmatched junction bases: 7. CDR1 is MNHNS, CDR2 SASEGT, per germline. CDR3 protein: CASSTSSGGSSGANVLTF. DNA for the CDR3: TGTGCCAGCAGTACCTCTAGCGGGGGTAGCTCTGGGGCCAACGTCCTGACTTTC.

This clonotype was counted at least ten times. The rearrangement links TRBV27 to TRBJ2-1; D uncertain. V lost 3 bases, J lost 2 bases, and 14 bases lay in between. The CDR3 spans 16 residues. From germline, CDR1 is MNHEY and CDR2 SMNVEV (reference sequence). The CDR3 region has the DNA TGTGCCAGCAGTTTCGCCGGCCAGGCAGCCTACAATGAGCAGTTCTTC. Its protein product is CASSFAGQAAYNEQFF.

The CDR3: CASSLFPASVEQFF. The CDR3 region has the DNA TGTGCCAGCAGTTTATTCCCCGCTAGCGTAGAGCAGTTCTTC. The genes are TRBV27 and TRBJ2-1, with D tentatively TRBD2 (6 bases). The germline gives CDR1 MNHEY, CDR2 SMNVEV (reference sequence). Trimming left V 1 base short and J 10 bases short, with 14 bases between. The CDR3 loop spans 14 amino acids.

V gene TRBV5-1 combines with J gene TRBJ2-3, with D possibly matching TRBD1 (6 bases). In germline, CDR1 is SGHRS, CDR2 YFSETQ. Between the trimmed V and J ends, which lost 4 bases and 2 bases, there was a span of 14 bases. This CDR3 is 15 amino acids long. CDR3 in amino acids: CASSETGSTTDTQYF. Written as DNA, the CDR3 is TGCGCCAGCAGCGAAACAGGGTCGACCACAGATACGCAGTATTTT.

The sample holds many counts of this clonotype. Germline and junction disagree at one end, which may indicate a read error. This sequence joins TRBV7-2 and TRBJ2-7; 12 nucleotides line up with TRBD2. Germline CDR1 and CDR2: SGHTA and FQGNSA. The CDR3 spans 15 residues. CDR3 nucleotides: TGCGCCAGCAGCTTGACTAGCGGGAGCTCCTACGAGCAGTACTTC. Translation gives CASSLTSGSSYEQYF. The full variable domain, with the rest looked up from reference TRBV7-2 and TRBJ2-7, is GAGVSQSPSNKVTEKGKDVELRCDPISGHTALYWYRQSLGQGLEFLIYFQGNSAPDKSGLPSDRFSAERTGGSVSTLTIQRTQQEDSAVYLCASSLTSGSSYEQYFGPGTRLTVT.

The V call is TRBV29-1, the J call TRBJ1-1, with D hard to call. Trimming pared 1 base from V and 1 base from J, leaving 7 bases between. The CDR3 covers 13 residues. Germline V gene sequence: CDR1 SQVTM, CDR2 ANQGSEA. CDR3 bases: TGCAGCGTTGAAGGCATGGCGAACACTGAAGCTTTCTTT. Encoded protein: CSVEGMANTEAFF.

This clonotype was recorded only once. The rearrangement uses TRBV5-1 and TRBJ2-1; D unclear. The CDR3 has 15 amino acids. V gave up 4 bases and J gave up 8 bases, with 19 bases separating them. Germline loops: CDR1 SGHRS, CDR2 YFSETQ. CDR3 in amino acids: CASSNVGEVRDEQFF. As DNA, the CDR3 is TGCGCCAGCAGCAACGTCGGAGAGGTTCGGGATGAGCAGTTCTTC.

This clonotype is medium-sized (0.01 to 0.1%) within its sample. The chain couples TRBV7-9 to TRBJ2-5, with a tentative D call TRBD2 (6 bases). The CDR3 totals 10 residues. V was shortened by 8 bases and J by 5 bases, with 6 bases between the two germline ends. Germline lookup yields CDR1 SEHNR and CDR2 FQNEAQ (reference sequence). CDR3 sequence: CASGGETQYF. CDR3 DNA: TGTGCCAGCGGGGGGGAGACCCAGTACTTC.

The chain joins TRBV20-1 to TRBJ2-3; no reliable D call. The germline V gene has CDR1 DFQATT and CDR2 SNEGSKA (reference sequence). The V end lost 6 bases, the J end lost 4 bases, and 14 bases lay between the germline ends. The CDR3 sequence is 13 residues long. CDR3 nucleotide sequence: TGCAGTGCCACCGGGCCGGATTCAGATACGCAGTATTTT. This codes for CSATGPDSDTQYF.

The sample holds many counts of this clonotype. The chain links TRBV5-1 to TRBJ2-1, with D perhaps TRBD1 (5 bases). This CDR3 contains 15 residues. The V gene's germline CDR1 is SGHRS and CDR2 YFSETQ. V was shortened by 0 bases and J by 4 bases, with 11 bases between the two germline ends. CDR3 nucleotide sequence: TGCGCCAGCAGCTTGGAGTCAGGGAAATACAATGAGCAGTTCTTC. Translated, it gives CASSLESGKYNEQFF.

The sample holds many counts of this clonotype. The chain links TRBV3-1 to TRBJ2-3, with D tentatively TRBD1 (5 bases). The CDR3 length is 14 residues. V was pared by 0 bases and J by 8 bases, with 12 bases between. The germline V gene encodes CDR1 LGHDT and CDR2 YNNKEL (reference sequence). In DNA, the CDR3 is TGTGCCAGCAGCCAAGATTTAGGGGCTAGTACGCAGTATTTT. Its protein product is CASSQDLGASTQYF.

V is TRBV12-3 or TRBV12-4 and J is TRBJ1-6; D possibly corresponds to TRBD1 (5 bases). Trimming removed 6 bases at V and 1 base at J, with 10 bases between. The CDR3 contains 15 residues. The CDR3 loop is CASRTRESYNSPLHF. CDR3 bases: TGTGCCAGCAGAACCAGGGAGTCCTATAATTCACCCCTCCACTTT.

This clonotype has ten or more counts. The rearrangement links TRBV6-2 or TRBV6-3 to TRBJ2-7, with 7 bases matching TRBD1. The CDR3 runs 14 residues. V was pared by 11 bases and J by 1 base, with 11 bases of the junction left unmatched. CDR1 is MNHEY and CDR2 is SVGEGT in the germline V gene. In DNA, the CDR3 is TGTGCCGCCATGGGGACAGTACAATCCTACGAGCAGTACTTC. Protein sequence: CAAMGTVQSYEQYF.

V usage is TRBV11-2 and J usage is TRBJ2-2, with a possible D match to TRBD1 (6 bases). The CDR3 length is 15 residues. Germline V CDR1 and CDR2: SGHAT, FQNNGV. With 3 bases removed from V and 0 bases from J, the gap between germline ends came to 8 bases. Here the CDR3 reads CASSLGHANTGELFF. In DNA, the CDR3 is TGTGCCAGCAGCTTGGGACACGCGAACACCGGGGAGCTGTTTTTT.

The chain couples TRBV4-3 to TRBJ2-3; 9 nucleotides line up with TRBD1. Germline V lookup: CDR1 LGHNA, CDR2 YSLEER. V lost 0 bases, J lost 2 bases, and 6 bases stayed unmatched. This CDR3 is 17 amino acids long. The CDR3: CASSQDPGQGSTDTQYF. The CDR3 DNA is TGCGCCAGCAGCCAAGATCCCGGACAGGGGTCCACAGATACGCAGTATTTT.

The chain employs TRBV10-3 and TRBJ2-7, with 7 nucleotides matching TRBD2. CDR1 and CDR2 from the germline V gene are ENHRY and SYGVKD. The V gene end was trimmed by 7 bases and the J gene end by 2 bases; junction bases not matched to a gene: 5. The CDR3 runs 13 residues. DNA of the CDR3: TGTGCCATCATGCGGGAGAGGACCTACGAGCAGTACTTC. The encoded protein is CAIMRERTYEQYF.

A remark on this clonotype: A much more abundant neighbour one base away suggests this may be a read error. This chain connects TRBV7-2 to TRBJ2-1; D is undetermined. Trimming removed 6 bases from V and 3 bases from J, with 9 bases in between. This CDR3 spans 13 amino acids. Germline V gene lookup returns CDR1 SGHTA and CDR2 FQGNSA. The CDR3 sequence is CASRRRSYNEQFF. CDR3 coding DNA: TGTGCCAGCAGGCGCAGGAGCTACAATGAGCAGTTCTTC.

The rearrangement links TRBV5-4 to TRBJ2-1; 8 bases align to TRBD2. The end of the DNA is better explained by TRBJ2-7, so the J call may be wrong. Germline-derived CDR1 and CDR2 are SGHNT and YYREEE (reference sequence). This CDR3 has 14 residues. The CDR3 sequence: CASIREGSYNEQYF. CDR3 in DNA: TGTGCCAGCATCCGGGAGGGCTCCTACAATGAGCAGTACTTC.

The chain recombines TRBV29-1 with TRBJ1-1; D is undetermined. V lost 6 bases and J lost 0, with 17 bases in between. CDR3 size: 15 residues. Germline loops: CDR1 SQVTM, CDR2 ANQGSEA. The CDR3 DNA reads as TGCAGCGTCCTTACCCCGGGCCAGATGAACACTGAAGCTTTCTTT. Translated, it gives CSVLTPGQMNTEAFF.

The rearrangement uses TRBV9 and TRBJ2-3, with TRBD1 as a possible D gene (6 bases). CDR3 length: 14 residues. CDR1 SGDLS and CDR2 YYNGEE come from the germline V gene. The V and J ends lost 4 bases and 6 bases respectively, with 15 bases between them. The DNA for the CDR3 is TGTGCCAGCAGCCCTCGGTACGACAGGGATACGCAGTATTTT. Its translation is CASSPRYDRDTQYF.

The table lists this clonotype with a few counts. The chain links TRBV4-2 to TRBJ2-1; D gene unclear. The last part of the DNA fits TRBJ2-7 better; the J call may be wrong. Germline lookup yields CDR1 LGHNA and CDR2 YNFKEQ. The CDR3 consists of 14 residues. This CDR3 is CASSQDDLYNEQYF. Written as DNA, the CDR3 is TGTGCCAGCAGCCAAGATGACCTATACAATGAGCAGTACTTC.